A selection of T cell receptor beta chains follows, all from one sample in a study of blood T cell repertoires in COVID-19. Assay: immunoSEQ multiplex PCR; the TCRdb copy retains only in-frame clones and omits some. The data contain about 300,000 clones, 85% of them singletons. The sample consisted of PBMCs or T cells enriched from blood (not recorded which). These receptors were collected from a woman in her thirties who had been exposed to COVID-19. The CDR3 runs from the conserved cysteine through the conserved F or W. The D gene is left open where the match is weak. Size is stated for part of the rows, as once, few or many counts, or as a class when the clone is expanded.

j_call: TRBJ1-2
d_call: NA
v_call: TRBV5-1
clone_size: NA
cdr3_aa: CASSLGAGNYGYTF
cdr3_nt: TGCGCCAGCAGCTTGGGAGCCGGGAACTATGGCTACACCTTC

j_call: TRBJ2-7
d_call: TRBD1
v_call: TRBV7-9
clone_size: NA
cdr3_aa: CASSPWGTGGRYEQYF
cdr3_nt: TGTGCCAGCAGCCCCTGGGGTACAGGGGGCCGGTACGAGCAGTACTTC

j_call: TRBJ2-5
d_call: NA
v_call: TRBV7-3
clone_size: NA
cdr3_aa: CASSSRDFQTQYF
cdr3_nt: TGTGCCAGCAGCTCAAGGGACTTTCAGACCCAGTACTTC

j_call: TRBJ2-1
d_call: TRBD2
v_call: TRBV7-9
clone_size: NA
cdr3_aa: CASSPRYGTSGTDNEQFF
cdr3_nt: TGTGCCAGCAGCCCCCGCTACGGGACTAGCGGGACGGACAATGAGCAGTTCTTC

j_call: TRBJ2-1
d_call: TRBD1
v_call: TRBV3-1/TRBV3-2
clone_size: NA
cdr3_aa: CASSHMGQGQLEQFF
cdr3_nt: TGTGCCAGCAGCCATATGGGACAGGGTCAGTTAGAGCAGTTCTTC

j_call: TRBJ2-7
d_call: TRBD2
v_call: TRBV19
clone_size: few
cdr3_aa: CASSISSGILHEQYF
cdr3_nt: TGTGCCAGTAGTATCTCTAGCGGGATCCTCCACGAGCAGTACTTC

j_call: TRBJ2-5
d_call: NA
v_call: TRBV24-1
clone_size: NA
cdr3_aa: CATSTAGAREETQYF
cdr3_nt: TGTGCCACCTCTACGGCGGGGGCGCGGGAAGAGACCCAGTACTTC

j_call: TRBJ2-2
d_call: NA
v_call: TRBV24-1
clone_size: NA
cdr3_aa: CATSDPGQNTGELFF
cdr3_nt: TGTGCCACCAGTGATCCGGGACAGAACACCGGGGAGCTGTTTTTT

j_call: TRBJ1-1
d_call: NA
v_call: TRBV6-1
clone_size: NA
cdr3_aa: CASSEGGGNTEAFF
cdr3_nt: TGTGCCAGCAGTGAAGGCGGCGGGAACACTGAAGCTTTCTTT

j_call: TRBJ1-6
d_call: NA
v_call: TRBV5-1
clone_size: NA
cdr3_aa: CASSLAGTSYGSPLHF
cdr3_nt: TGCGCCAGCAGCTTGGCCGGGACATCTTACGGTTCACCCCTCCACTTT

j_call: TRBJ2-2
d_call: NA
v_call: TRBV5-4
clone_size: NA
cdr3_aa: CASSLGQRNTGELFF
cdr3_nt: TGTGCCAGCAGCTTGGGACAGAGGAACACCGGGGAGCTGTTTTTT

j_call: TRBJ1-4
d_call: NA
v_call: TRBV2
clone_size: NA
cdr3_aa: CASSEIVGEKLFF
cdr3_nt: TGTGCCAGCAGTGAAATCGTCGGGGAAAAACTGTTTTTT

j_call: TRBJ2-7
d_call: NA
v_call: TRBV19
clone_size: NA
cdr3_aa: CASSIGRSEQYF
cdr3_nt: TGTGCCAGTAGTATAGGTCGTTCCGAGCAGTACTTC

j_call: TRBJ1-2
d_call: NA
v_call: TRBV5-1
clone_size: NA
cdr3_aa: CATAPDSVYGYTF
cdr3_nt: TGCGCCACCGCACCTGACAGCGTATATGGCTACACCTTC

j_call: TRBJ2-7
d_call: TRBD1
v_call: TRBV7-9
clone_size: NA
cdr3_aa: CASSDPGQGVGEQYF
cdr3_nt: TGTGCCAGCAGCGACCCCGGACAGGGTGTGGGGGAGCAGTACTTC

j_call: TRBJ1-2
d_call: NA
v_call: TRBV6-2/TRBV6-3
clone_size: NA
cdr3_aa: CASSPETGIYGYTF
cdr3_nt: TGTGCCAGCAGTCCCGAAACAGGGATCTATGGCTACACCTTC

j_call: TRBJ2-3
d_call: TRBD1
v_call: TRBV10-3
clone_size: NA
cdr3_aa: CAIRPTGGSADTQYF
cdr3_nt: TGTGCCATCAGACCGACAGGGGGGTCCGCAGATACGCAGTATTTT

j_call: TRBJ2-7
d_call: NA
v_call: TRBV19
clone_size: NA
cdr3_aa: CASSSGIGGLVGEQYF
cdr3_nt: TGTGCCAGTAGTTCTGGTATTGGAGGCTTAGTCGGCGAGCAGTACTTC

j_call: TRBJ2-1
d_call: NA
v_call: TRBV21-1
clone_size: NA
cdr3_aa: CASRRRVYNEQFF
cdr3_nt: TGTGCCAGCAGACGCAGGGTCTACAATGAGCAGTTCTTC

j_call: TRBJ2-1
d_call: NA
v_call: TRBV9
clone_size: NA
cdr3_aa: CASSVTPGENNEQFF
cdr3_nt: TGTGCCAGCAGCGTAACCCCGGGAGAAAACAATGAGCAGTTCTTC

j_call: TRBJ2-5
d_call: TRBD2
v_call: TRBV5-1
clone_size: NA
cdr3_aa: CASSSTSGSEETQYF
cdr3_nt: TGCGCCAGCAGCTCCACTAGCGGTTCTGAAGAGACCCAGTACTTC

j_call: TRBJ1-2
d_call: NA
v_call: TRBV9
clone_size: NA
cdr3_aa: CASSVASSGYTF
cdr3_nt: TGTGCCAGCAGCGTAGCTTCTAGTGGCTACACCTTC

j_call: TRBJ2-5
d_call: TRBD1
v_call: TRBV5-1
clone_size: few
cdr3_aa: CASSLGDRVTETQYF
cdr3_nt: TGCGCCAGCAGCTTGGGGGACAGGGTGACTGAGACCCAGTACTTC

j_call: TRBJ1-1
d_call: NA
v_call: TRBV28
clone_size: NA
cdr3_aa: CASTLKRTEAFF
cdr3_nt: TGTGCCAGCACCTTAAAGAGGACTGAAGCTTTCTTT

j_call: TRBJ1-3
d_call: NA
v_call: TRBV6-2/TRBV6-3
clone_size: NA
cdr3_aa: CASSYSARPSGNTIYF
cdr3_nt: TGTGCCAGCAGTTACTCGGCCAGGCCCTCTGGAAACACCATATATTTT

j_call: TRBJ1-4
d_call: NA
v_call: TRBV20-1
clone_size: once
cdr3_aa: CSASSNEKLFF
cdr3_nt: TGCAGTGCTAGCTCTAATGAAAAACTGTTTTTT

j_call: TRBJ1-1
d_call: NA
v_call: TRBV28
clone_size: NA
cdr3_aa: CASTEGGAGNTEAFF
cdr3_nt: TGTGCCAGCACCGAAGGGGGTGCCGGGAACACTGAAGCTTTCTTT

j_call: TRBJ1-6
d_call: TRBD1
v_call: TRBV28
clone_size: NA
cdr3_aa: CASSHLDRGSPLHF
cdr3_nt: TGTGCCAGCAGTCATTTGGACAGGGGGTCACCCCTCCACTTT

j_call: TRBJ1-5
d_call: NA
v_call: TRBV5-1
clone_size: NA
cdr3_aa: CASSLGTGSGQPQHF
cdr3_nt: TGCGCCAGCAGCTTGGGAACAGGATCAGGTCAGCCCCAGCATTTT

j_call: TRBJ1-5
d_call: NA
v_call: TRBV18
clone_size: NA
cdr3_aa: CASSPPGPNQPQHF
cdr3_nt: TGTGCCAGCTCACCACCCGGTCCTAATCAGCCCCAGCATTTT

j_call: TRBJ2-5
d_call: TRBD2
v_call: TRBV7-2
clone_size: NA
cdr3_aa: CASSLARLAGSDETQYF
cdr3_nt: TGTGCCAGCAGCTTAGCCCGACTAGCGGGATCGGATGAGACCCAGTACTTC

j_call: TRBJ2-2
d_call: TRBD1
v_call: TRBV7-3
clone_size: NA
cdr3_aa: CASSLMDRGRETGELFF
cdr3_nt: TGTGCCAGCAGCCTGATGGACAGGGGAAGGGAGACCGGGGAGCTGTTTTTT

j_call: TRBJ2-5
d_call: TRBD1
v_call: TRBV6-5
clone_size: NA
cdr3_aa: CASSSPGQGHETQYF
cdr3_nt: TGTGCCAGCAGTTCTCCGGGACAGGGGCACGAGACCCAGTACTTC

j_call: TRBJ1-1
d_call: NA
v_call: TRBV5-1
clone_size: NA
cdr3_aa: CASSSTLTEAFF
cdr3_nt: TGCGCCAGCAGCTCTACTCTCACTGAAGCTTTCTTT

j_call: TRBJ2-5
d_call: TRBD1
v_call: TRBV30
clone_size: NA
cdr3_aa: CAWSTGVRETQYF
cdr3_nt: TGTGCCTGGAGTACAGGGGTAAGGGAGACCCAGTACTTC

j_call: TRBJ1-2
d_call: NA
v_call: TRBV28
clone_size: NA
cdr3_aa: CASSSEAAGDYGYTF
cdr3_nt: TGTGCCAGCAGTTCCGAAGCTGCCGGGGACTATGGCTACACCTTC

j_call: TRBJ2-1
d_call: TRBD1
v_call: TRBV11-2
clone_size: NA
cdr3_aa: CASSIRGQGAEGYNEQFF
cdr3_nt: TGTGCCAGCAGCATCCGAGGACAGGGGGCGGAGGGCTACAATGAGCAGTTCTTC

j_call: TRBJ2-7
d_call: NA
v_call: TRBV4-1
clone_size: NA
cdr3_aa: CASSQGLASSYEQYF
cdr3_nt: TGCGCCAGCAGCCAAGGGCTAGCGAGCTCCTACGAGCAGTACTTC